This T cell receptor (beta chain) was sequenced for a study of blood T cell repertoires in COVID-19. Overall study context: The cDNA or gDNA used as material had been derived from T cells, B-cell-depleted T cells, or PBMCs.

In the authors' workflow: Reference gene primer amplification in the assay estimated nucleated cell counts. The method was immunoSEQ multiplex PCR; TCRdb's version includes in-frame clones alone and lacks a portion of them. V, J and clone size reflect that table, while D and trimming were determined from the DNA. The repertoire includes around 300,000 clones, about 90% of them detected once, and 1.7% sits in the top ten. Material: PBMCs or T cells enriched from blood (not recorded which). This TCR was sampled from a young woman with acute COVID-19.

CDR3 sequence: CSATTDEAFF. The CDR3 DNA follows: TGCAGTGCTACCACAGATGAAGCTTTCTTT. The chain uses TRBV20-1 and TRBJ1-1; D gene unclear. Germline V gene data show CDR1 as DFQATT and CDR2 as SNEGSKA (reference sequence). Trimming shortened V by 4 bases and J by 7 bases, and 7 bases separated the two germline ends. This CDR3 contains 10 residues.